The 25 T cell receptor beta chains in this list originate from one sample, sequenced in a study of OX40 agonist ivuxolimab in advanced cancers. Generated by immunoSEQ multiplex PCR, the TCRdb table keeps only in-frame clones and is missing some. Here the sample spans tens of thousands of clones, approximately 85% being singletons. The sample here was CD4+ or CD8+ T cells sorted from blood, taken in a trial of the OX40 agonist ivuxolimab. Receptors originate from an adult with an advanced solid tumor such as melanoma, head and neck, liver or kidney cancer.

V gene TRBV10-3 combines with J gene TRBJ2-1; 8 nucleotides match TRBD1. The CDR3 length is 15 residues. The trim removed 6 bases at V and 4 bases at J, leaving 8 bases unmatched. Germline V lookup: CDR1 ENHRY, CDR2 SYGVKD. The CDR3 DNA reads TGTGCCATCAGAGGGGGCACAGGGGGATACAATGAGCAGTTCTTC. This encodes CAIRGGTGGYNEQFF.

The gene calls are TRBV10-3 and TRBJ1-5; 9 nucleotides line up with TRBD1. The CDR3 loop spans 14 amino acids. The V segment lost 10 bases and the J segment 6 bases; nucleotides outside the gene matches: 10. CDR1 ENHRY and CDR2 SYGVKD come from the germline V gene. This CDR3 reads CASSQTGGSQPQHF. The CDR3 nucleotides read TGTGCCAGCAGCCAGACAGGGGGAAGTCAGCCCCAGCATTTT.

The rearrangement uses TRBV4-3 and TRBJ2-7; the match to TRBD2 covers 8 bases. V lost 0 bases and J lost 3; bases outside the gene matches: 4. In germline, CDR1 is LGHNA, CDR2 YSLEER. This CDR3 region has 15 residues. CDR3 region: CASSQDSGIVYEQYF. DNA for the CDR3: TGCGCCAGCAGCCAAGATAGCGGGATTGTCTACGAGCAGTACTTC.

Note on this clone: Since a much larger clone is just one base distant, this may be a read error. At the DNA level, this CDR3 is encoded by other sequences in the same sample as well. The chain joins TRBV18 to TRBJ2-7; the match to TRBD2 covers 14 bases. This CDR3 has 14 amino acids. V shed 9 bases, J shed 6 bases, and the junction held 7 bases outside the gene matches. Germline V gene sequence: CDR1 KGHSH, CDR2 LQKENI. The CDR3 DNA reads as TGTGCCAGTACTGCCGGGACTAGCGGGAGCGAGCAGTACTTC. Translation: CASTAGTSGSEQYF. The full variable domain, in which reference TRBV18 and TRBJ2-7 provide the parts outside the CDR3, is NAGVMQNPRHLVRRRGQEARLRCSPMKGHSHVYWYRQLPEEGLKFMVYLQKENIIDESGMPKERFSAEFPKEGPSILRIQQVVRGDSAAYFCASTAGTSGSEQYFGPGTRLTVT.

This rearrangement joins TRBV9 to TRBJ2-3; 7 bases fit TRBD2. Germline-derived CDR1 and CDR2 are SGDLS and YYNGEE. The J segment lost 2 bases and the V segment lost 2 bases, leaving 14 bases of the junction unmatched. CDR3 length: 18 amino acids. The CDR3 DNA reads as TGTGCCAGCAGCGTGAGCGGGCTAGCGGCGTCTCTCACAGATACGCAGTATTTT. Translated, it gives CASSVSGLAASLTDTQYF.

J is TRBJ2-7 and V is TRBV7-3; 8 bases line up with TRBD2. CDR3 size: 15 residues. In germline, CDR1 is SGHTA, CDR2 FQGTGA. With V trimmed by 4 bases and J by 0 bases, 5 bases remained unmatched. CDR3 nucleotides: TGTGCCAGCAGCTCGGCGGGAGGTTCCTCCTACGAGCAGTACTTC. Residues: CASSSAGGSSYEQYF.

Comments on this clone: Compared with germline, one end of the junction differs, possibly owing to a read error. The chain carries TRBV28 and TRBJ2-7; 8 nucleotides align to TRBD1. In germline, CDR1 is MDHEN, CDR2 SYDVKM. This CDR3 contains 14 residues. Here the CDR3 DNA reads TGTGCCGGCAGCGAAGGACAGGGATACTACGAGCAGTACTTC. As protein: CAGSEGQGYYEQYF.

The V and J genes are TRBV28 and TRBJ1-2; 7 bases are a match to TRBD1. The V gene end was trimmed by 3 bases and the J gene end by 6 bases; junction bases not matched to a gene: 16. The CDR3 contains 17 residues. Germline V gene data show CDR1 as MDHEN and CDR2 as SYDVKM. The CDR3 DNA is TGTGCCAGCAGTTTGACCGCCAAGGGGGCGGGAAGAGATGGCTACACCTTC. Translating it yields CASSLTAKGAGRDGYTF.

A note on this clone: In the same sample, other DNA sequences code for this CDR3. The chain has TRBV9 and TRBJ2-3; D remains unclear. Trimming shortened V by 0 bases and J by 1 base, and 6 bases separated the two germline ends. The CDR3 contains 14 residues. Germline V gene sequence: CDR1 SGDLS, CDR2 YYNGEE. The CDR3 is CASSVVGGTDTQYF. The DNA of the CDR3 is TGTGCCAGCAGCGTAGTGGGCGGCACAGATACGCAGTATTTT.

The rearrangement links TRBV18 to TRBJ1-1; D call uncertain. The CDR3 has 11 amino acids. Germline CDR1 is KGHSH and CDR2 is LQKENI. V was shortened by 6 bases and J by 7 bases, with 9 bases between the two germline ends. CDR3 DNA: TGTGCCAGCTCTCATGACGGTGAAGCTTTCTTT. Encoded protein: CASSHDGEAFF.

This clone was detected many times. The chain is built from TRBV6-1 and TRBJ2-7, with D possibly matching TRBD2 (5 bases). The V end was cut by 3 bases, the J end by 0 bases, with 12 bases between. The CDR3 spans 15 residues. The germline CDR1 and CDR2 sequences are MNHNS and SASEGT. CDR3 DNA sequence: TGTGCCAGCAGTGAGGCTAGCTGGGACTCCTACGAGCAGTACTTC. This sequence encodes CASSEASWDSYEQYF.

J is TRBJ2-7 and V is TRBV5-1; unclear D gene. V lost 1 base, J lost 12 bases, and 14 bases lay in between. Germline-derived CDR1 and CDR2 are SGHRS and YFSETQ. This CDR3 has 12 amino acids. The CDR3 DNA sequence: TGCGCCAGCAGCTTGACGCGAGCAGTGTGGTACTTC. It encodes CASSLTRAVWYF.

The rearrangement joins TRBV7-2 to TRBJ2-2; 8 bases are a match to TRBD2. Germline V gene lookup returns CDR1 SGHTA and CDR2 FQGNSA. Trimming took 2 bases from V and 6 from J; bases not matched to a gene: 14. The CDR3 has 18 amino acids. In nucleotides, the CDR3 is TGTGCCAGCAGCTTATCGTTTTCGGGCGGGAGGTTATCCGGGGAGCTGTTTTTT. This sequence encodes CASSLSFSGGRLSGELFF. Together with reference TRBV7-2 and TRBJ2-2, the CDR3 gives the full variable domain: GAGVSQSPSNKVTEKGKDVELRCDPISGHTALYWYRQSLGQGLEFLIYFQGNSAPDKSGLPSDRFSAERTGGSVSTLTIQRTQQEDSAVYLCASSLSFSGGRLSGELFFGEGSRLTVL.

The chain has TRBV11-2 and TRBJ2-5, with 7 bases matching TRBD2. The closer fit of TRBJ2-7 to the DNA end suggests the J call may be wrong. The germline V gene encodes CDR1 SGHAT and CDR2 FQNNGV. This CDR3 has 13 residues. This CDR3 reads CASEQRENFEQYF. CDR3 nucleotides: TGTGCCAGCGAGCAGCGGGAAAACTTCGAGCAGTACTTC.

The chain recombines TRBV9 with TRBJ2-3; D is undetermined. The germline V gene has CDR1 SGDLS and CDR2 YYNGEE. V shed 4 bases and J shed 2 bases, with 14 bases lying between them. This CDR3 is built from 15 residues. CDR3 amino acids: CASSPIAHSTDTQYF. DNA for the CDR3: TGTGCCAGCAGCCCAATCGCTCACTCCACAGATACGCAGTATTTT.

The J gene is TRBJ2-7, the V gene TRBV28; 8 positions match TRBD1. Germline lookup yields CDR1 MDHEN and CDR2 SYDVKM. This CDR3 is built from 13 residues. With V trimmed by 6 bases and J by 6 bases, 7 bases remained unmatched. The CDR3 sequence: CASRRTGIGEQYF. The CDR3 coding sequence is TGTGCCAGCAGGCGGACAGGGATTGGCGAGCAGTACTTC. The whole variable domain, filled in from reference TRBV28 and TRBJ2-7, reads DVKVTQSSRYLVKRTGEKVFLECVQDMDHENMFWYRQDPGLGLRLIYFSYDVKMKEKGDIPEGYSVSREKKERFSLILESASTNQTSMYLCASRRTGIGEQYFGPGTRLTVT.

The J gene is TRBJ2-5, the V gene TRBV5-1; 7 nucleotides align to TRBD1. Trimming cost V 2 bases and J 5 bases; bases outside gene matches: 6. The germline V gene has CDR1 SGHRS and CDR2 YFSETQ. The CDR3 spans 14 residues. The CDR3 sequence: CASSLGQDSETQYF. The CDR3 DNA reads as TGCGCCAGCAGCTTAGGACAGGATAGTGAGACCCAGTACTTC.

The CDR3 loop is CASSSSGEQYF. CDR3 sequence (DNA): TGTGCCAGCAGTTCCTCTGGCGAGCAGTACTTC. This chain uses TRBV27 with TRBJ2-7; D uncertain. V lost 4 bases and J 6 bases, leaving 7 bases between the germline ends. The CDR3 totals 11 residues. CDR1 is MNHEY and CDR2 is SMNVEV in the germline V gene (reference sequence).

This clone was counted only a few times. The chain combines TRBV11-3 with TRBJ2-5; weak D call: TRBD1 (6 bases). The V end lost 6 bases, the J end lost 4 bases, and 12 bases lay between the germline ends. From germline, CDR1 is SGHNT and CDR2 YENEEA. The CDR3 loop spans 13 amino acids. CDR3: CASSPTGSETQYF. CDR3 in DNA: TGTGCCAGCAGTCCTACAGGGTCAGAGACCCAGTACTTC.

This clone has a single count. V and J are TRBV28 and TRBJ2-1; D possibly matches TRBD1 or TRBD2 (5 bases each). The CDR3 has 16 residues. Deletions cut 5 bases from V and 8 bases from J, with 22 bases between. Germline CDR1 MDHEN, CDR2 SYDVKM. The CDR3: CASSLIGTRSSHEQFF. CDR3 nucleotide sequence: TGTGCCAGCAGTCTAATCGGGACCCGCAGCTCCCATGAGCAGTTCTTC.

This clone appeared a single time. V gene TRBV7-2 combines with J gene TRBJ1-4; D is unresolved. Germline assignment: CDR1 SGHTA and CDR2 FQGNSA. V was clipped by 5 bases and J by 8 bases, with 12 bases between them. CDR3 length: 13 residues. DNA for the CDR3: TGTGCCAGCAGCCTTCGACCAAGGGAAAAACTGTTTTTT. Translating it yields CASSLRPREKLFF.

This clone was observed a handful of times. The rearrangement uses TRBV28 and TRBJ1-2; 9 positions match TRBD1. Germline loops: CDR1 MDHEN, CDR2 SYDVKM. CDR3 length: 14 residues. J lost 3 bases, V lost 6 bases, and 5 bases had no gene match. The CDR3 DNA sequence: TGTGCCAGCAGAGGGACAGGGAAGGACTATGGCTACACCTTC. Translating it yields CASRGTGKDYGYTF.

CDR3 region: CASSLGRASHEQYF. CDR3 DNA: TGTGCCAGCAGCTTAGGCAGGGCATCCCACGAGCAGTACTTC. The V and J genes are TRBV7-2 and TRBJ2-7, with D possibly TRBD1 on 5 matching bases. The CDR3 has 14 residues. CDR1 and CDR2 (germline): SGHTA, FQGNSA. The V gene lost 1 base and the J gene lost 5 bases, with 12 bases spanning the gap.

The CDR3 DNA reads as TGTGCCAGCATGGGACTAGCGGGAGAGTATGTAGATACGCAGTATTTT. Protein sequence: CASMGLAGEYVDTQYF. The rearrangement joins TRBV28 to TRBJ2-3, with 14 bases matching TRBD2. Germline values: CDR1 MDHEN, CDR2 SYDVKM. This CDR3 is built from 16 residues. V gave up 7 bases and J gave up 5 bases; unmatched junction bases: 8.

V usage is TRBV4-2 and J usage is TRBJ2-5; D is perhaps TRBD2 (6 bases). This CDR3 has 16 amino acids. CDR1 and CDR2 from the germline V gene are LGHNA and YNFKEQ. V was cut by 0 bases and J by 4 bases, with 15 bases left in between. DNA of the CDR3: TGTGCCAGCAGCCAAGATTTTCCGACCGGGGGAGAGACCCAGTACTTC. Translated, it gives CASSQDFPTGGETQYF.